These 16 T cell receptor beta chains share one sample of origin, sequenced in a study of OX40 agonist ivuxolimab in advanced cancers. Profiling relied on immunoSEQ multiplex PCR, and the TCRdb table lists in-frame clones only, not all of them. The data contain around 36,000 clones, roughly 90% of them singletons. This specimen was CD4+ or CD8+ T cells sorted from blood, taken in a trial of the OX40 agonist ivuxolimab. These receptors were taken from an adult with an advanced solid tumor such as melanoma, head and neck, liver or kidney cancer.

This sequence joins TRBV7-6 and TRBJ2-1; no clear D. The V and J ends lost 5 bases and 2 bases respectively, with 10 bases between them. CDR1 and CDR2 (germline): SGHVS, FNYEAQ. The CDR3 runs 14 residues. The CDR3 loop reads CASSPSGTYNEQFF. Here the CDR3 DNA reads TGTGCCAGCAGCCCTTCGGGCACCTACAATGAGCAGTTCTTC. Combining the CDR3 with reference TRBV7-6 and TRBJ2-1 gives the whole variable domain GAGVSQSPRYKVTKRGQDVALRCDPISGHVSLYWYRQALGQGPEFLTYFNYEAQQDKSGLPNDRFSAERPEGSISTLTIQRTEQRDSAMYRCASSPSGTYNEQFFGPGTRLTVL.

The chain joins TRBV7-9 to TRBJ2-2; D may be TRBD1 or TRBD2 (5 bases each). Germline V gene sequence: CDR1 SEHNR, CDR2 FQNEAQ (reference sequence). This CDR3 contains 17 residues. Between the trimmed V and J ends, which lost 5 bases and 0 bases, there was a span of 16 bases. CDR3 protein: CASSPLPGRANTGELFF. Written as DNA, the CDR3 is TGTGCCAGCAGCCCGCTCCCGGGGCGGGCGAACACCGGGGAGCTGTTTTTT. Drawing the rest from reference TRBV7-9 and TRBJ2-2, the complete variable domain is DTGVSQNPRHKITKRGQNVTFRCDPISEHNRLYWYRQTLGQGPEFLTYFQNEAQLEKSRLLSDRFSAERPKGSFSTLEIQRTEQGDSAMYLCASSPLPGRANTGELFFGEGSRLTVL.

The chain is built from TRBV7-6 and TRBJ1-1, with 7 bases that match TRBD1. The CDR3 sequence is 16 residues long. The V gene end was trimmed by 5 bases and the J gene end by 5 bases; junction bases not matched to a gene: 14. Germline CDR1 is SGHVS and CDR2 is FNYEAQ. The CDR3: CASSPLVGTDETEAFF. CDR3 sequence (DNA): TGTGCCAGCAGCCCGTTGGTAGGGACAGATGAAACTGAAGCTTTCTTT.

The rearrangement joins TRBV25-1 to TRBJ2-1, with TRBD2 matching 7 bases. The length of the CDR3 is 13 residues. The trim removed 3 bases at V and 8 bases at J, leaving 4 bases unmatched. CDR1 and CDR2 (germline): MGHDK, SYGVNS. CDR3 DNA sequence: TGTGCCAGCAGTGAGGGAGGGTTGGATGAGCAGTTCTTC. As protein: CASSEGGLDEQFF.

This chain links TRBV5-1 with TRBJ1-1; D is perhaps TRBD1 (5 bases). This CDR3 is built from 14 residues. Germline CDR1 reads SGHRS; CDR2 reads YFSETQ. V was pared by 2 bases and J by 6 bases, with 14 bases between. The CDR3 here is CASSFDGPGAEAFF. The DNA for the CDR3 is TGCGCCAGCAGCTTCGACGGGCCGGGGGCTGAAGCTTTCTTT. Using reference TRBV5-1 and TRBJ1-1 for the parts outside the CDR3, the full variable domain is KAGVTQTPRYLIKTRGQQVTLSCSPISGHRSVSWYQQTPGQGLQFLFEYFSETQRNKGNFPGRFSGRQFSNSRSEMNVSTLELGDSALYLCASSFDGPGAEAFFGQGTRLTVV.

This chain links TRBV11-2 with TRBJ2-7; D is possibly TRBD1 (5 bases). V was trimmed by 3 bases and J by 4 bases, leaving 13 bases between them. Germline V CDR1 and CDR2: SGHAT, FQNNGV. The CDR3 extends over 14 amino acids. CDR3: CASSLGPNLYEQYF. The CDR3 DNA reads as TGTGCCAGCAGCTTGGGGCCGAATCTATACGAGCAGTACTTC.

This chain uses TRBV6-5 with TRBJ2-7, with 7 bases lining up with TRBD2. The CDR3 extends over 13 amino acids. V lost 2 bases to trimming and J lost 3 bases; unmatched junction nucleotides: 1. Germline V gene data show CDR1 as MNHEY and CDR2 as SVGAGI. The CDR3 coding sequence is TGTGCCAGCAGTTACAGCGGGAACTACGAGCAGTACTTC. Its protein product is CASSYSGNYEQYF.

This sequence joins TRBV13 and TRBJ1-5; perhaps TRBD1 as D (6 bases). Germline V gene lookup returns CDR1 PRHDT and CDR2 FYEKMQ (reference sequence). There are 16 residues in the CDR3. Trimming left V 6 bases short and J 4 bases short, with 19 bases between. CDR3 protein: CASSEGMTGRNQPQHF. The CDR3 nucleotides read TGTGCCAGCAGTGAAGGCATGACAGGAAGAAATCAGCCCCAGCATTTT.

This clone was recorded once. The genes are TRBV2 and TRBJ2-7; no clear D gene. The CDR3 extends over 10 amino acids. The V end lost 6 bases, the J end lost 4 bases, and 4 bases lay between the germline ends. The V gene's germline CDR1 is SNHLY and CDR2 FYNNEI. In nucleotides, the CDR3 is TGTGCCAGCAGCGGGTACGAGCAGTACTTC. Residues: CASSGYEQYF.

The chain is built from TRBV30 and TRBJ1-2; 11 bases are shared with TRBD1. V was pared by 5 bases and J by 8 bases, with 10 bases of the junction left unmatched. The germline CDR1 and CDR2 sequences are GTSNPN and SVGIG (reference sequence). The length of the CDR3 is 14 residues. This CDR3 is CAWALGQGAKGYTF. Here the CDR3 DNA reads TGTGCCTGGGCGCTTGGACAGGGGGCGAAGGGCTACACCTTC.

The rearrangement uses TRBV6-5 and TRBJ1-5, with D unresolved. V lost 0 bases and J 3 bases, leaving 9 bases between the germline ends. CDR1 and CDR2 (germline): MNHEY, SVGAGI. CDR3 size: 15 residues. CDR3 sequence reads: CASSYSDGHNQPQHF. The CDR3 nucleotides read TGTGCCAGCAGTTACTCGGACGGGCACAATCAGCCCCAGCATTTT.

CDR3 residues: CASSQTGTLAFF. In nucleotides, the CDR3 is TGCGCCAGCAGCCAGACAGGGACTTTGGCTTTCTTT. The V gene is TRBV4-1, the J gene TRBJ1-1; TRBD1 agrees at 7 bases. CDR1 is MGHRA, CDR2 YSYEKL, per germline. The CDR3 runs 12 residues. V trimming: 3 bases; J trimming: 11 bases; junction bases outside the gene matches: 6.

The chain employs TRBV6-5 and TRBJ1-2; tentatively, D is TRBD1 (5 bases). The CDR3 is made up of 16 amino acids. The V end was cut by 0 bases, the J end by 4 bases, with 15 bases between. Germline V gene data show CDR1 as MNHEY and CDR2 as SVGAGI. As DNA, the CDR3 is TGTGCCAGCAGTTACTCTGGGGGGGGAGCCTCCTATGGCTACACCTTC. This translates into CASSYSGGGASYGYTF.

The CDR3 DNA follows: TGTGCCAGCAGCTTACAAGACTACGAGCAGTACTTC. It encodes CASSLQDYEQYF. The chain recombines TRBV7-3 with TRBJ2-7; D remains ambiguous. The germline V gene has CDR1 SGHTA and CDR2 FQGTGA. The length of the CDR3 is 12 residues. Deletions cut 2 bases from V and 3 bases from J, with 5 bases between.

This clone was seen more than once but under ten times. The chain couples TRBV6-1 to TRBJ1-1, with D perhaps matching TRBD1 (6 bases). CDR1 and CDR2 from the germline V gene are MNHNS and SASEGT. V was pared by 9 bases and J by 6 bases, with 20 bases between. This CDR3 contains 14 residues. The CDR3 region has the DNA TGTGCCAGTAGGAACGAACAGGGTATCGCTGAAGCTTTCTTT. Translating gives CASRNEQGIAEAFF.

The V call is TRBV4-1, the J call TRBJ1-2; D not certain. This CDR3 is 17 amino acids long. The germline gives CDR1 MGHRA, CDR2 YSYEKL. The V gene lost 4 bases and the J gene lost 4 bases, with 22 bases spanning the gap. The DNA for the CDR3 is TGCGCCAGCAGCCCCAATCCCCAGTATGGGGTGCCCTATGGCTACACCTTC. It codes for CASSPNPQYGVPYGYTF.